This entry is about one TCR beta chain. The antigen remains undetermined. A split of CD4+ cells into CD45RA+ naive and CD45RA-negative memory subsets was performed. The data belong to a study of shared clonotypes between healthy human individuals. About the research overall: CD8 memory received one plate per donor, CD8 naive two, CD4 memory three and CD4 naive three.

The table came from immunoSEQ multiplex PCR; TCRdb's copy has only in-frame clones and leaves some out. The sample records hundreds of thousands of clones, 60% to 75% being singletons. With V trimmed by 4 bases and J by 2 bases, 13 bases remained unmatched. This CDR3 is 17 amino acids long. Germline CDR1 and CDR2: LNHDA and SQIVND (reference sequence). Findings and caveats of the study: Clonotype sharing among the donors was expected to vary with sequencing depth.

What was sequenced was memory CD4+ T cells sorted from blood. Subset specified: CD45RA-negative fraction. The rearrangement joins TRBV19 to TRBJ2-7; 8 nucleotides agree with TRBD2. This receptor was obtained from a young woman in good health. CDR3 DNA sequence: TGTGCCAGTAGTAAAGCCGTAGCGGGAAGGGGTGCCTACGAGCAGTACTTC. Translated: CASSKAVAGRGAYEQYF.